The next 2 T cell receptor beta chains were all read from a single sample in a study of patients and donors after allogeneic stem cell transplantation. TCRdb ran MiXCR on the RT-PCR reads and lists one entry per CDR3 protein. The sample holds 400,000 to 450,000 distinct CDR3 sequences, 16% seen once. The sequenced sample consisted of blood, either unsorted or a sorted T cell fraction (not recorded which). The source of these receptors is a human donor who was either an allogeneic HSCT recipient or a stem cell or donor lymphocyte infusion donor (not recorded which). It is not recorded whose cells these are; they may come from a transplant donor.

This clonotype was counted only a few times. The CDR3 nucleotides read TGTGCCAGCAGCTTGGGGGCTGGGGTTAGCAATCAGCCCCAGCATTTT. It codes for CASSLGAGVSNQPQHF. The chain has TRBV7-8 and TRBJ1-5, with D possibly TRBD1 on 6 matching bases. There are 16 residues in the CDR3. Germline V lookup: CDR1 SGHVS, CDR2 FQNEAQ. V lost 3 bases to trimming and J lost 0 bases, with 12 bases between them.

This clonotype was detected ten times or more. The genes are TRBV3-1 and TRBJ1-1; 7 nucleotides agree with TRBD1. The CDR3 length is 16 residues. V gave up 5 bases and J gave up 2 bases; unmatched junction bases: 11. Per the germline V gene, CDR1 is LGHDT and CDR2 is YNNKEL (reference sequence). In DNA, the CDR3 is TGTGCCAGCAGCAAGACAGGGAGGACCTTTAACACTGAAGCTTTCTTT. The encoded protein is CASSKTGRTFNTEAFF.